The 10 T cell receptor beta chains given below trace back to one sample, sequenced in a study of response to subunit inactivated influenza vaccine. TCRdb re-called the RT-PCR reads through MiXCR, storing one row per CDR3 protein. The repertoire consists of roughly 710,000 distinct CDR3 sequences, with about 14% occurring once and the leading ten covering 7.5% to 8%. The input for sequencing was PBMCs from blood, taken around 14 days before vaccination. All receptors come from a man between 50 and 59 years old who received an inactivated influenza vaccine.

This clonotype was found a few times. The CDR3 DNA is TGTGCCAGCAGTTGGGACATCACCTCCTACGAGCAGTACTTC. This gives the protein CASSWDITSYEQYF. V and J are TRBV28 and TRBJ2-7, with a tentative D call TRBD1 (6 bases). CDR3 length: 14 residues. Looked up from germline, CDR1 is MDHEN and CDR2 is SYDVKM. Trimming shortened V by 4 bases and J by 0 bases, and 10 bases separated the two germline ends.

This clonotype was counted many times. This rearrangement joins TRBV5-1 to TRBJ2-1, with D unresolved. The V and J ends lost 4 bases and 4 bases respectively, with 6 bases between them. Germline assignment: CDR1 SGHRS and CDR2 YFSETQ. This CDR3 is 12 amino acids long. The CDR3 DNA follows: TGCGCCAGCAGCCACAGATACAATGAGCAGTTCTTC. Translating gives CASSHRYNEQFF.

The gene calls are TRBV6-4 and TRBJ2-6; D may be TRBD1 (5 bases). This CDR3 contains 15 residues. Looked up from germline, CDR1 is MRHNA and CDR2 is SNTAGT. Trimming shortened V by 2 bases and J by 1 base, and 6 bases separated the two germline ends. The CDR3 bases are TGTGCCAGCAGTGACCAGGGTTCTGGGGCCAACGTCCTGACTTTC. Translation gives CASSDQGSGANVLTF.

The chain combines TRBV7-2 with TRBJ2-3; TRBD2 matches at 11 bases. The CDR3 runs 15 residues. Germline CDR1 reads SGHTA; CDR2 reads FQGNSA. With V trimmed by 3 bases and J by 12 bases, 11 bases remained unmatched. The CDR3 here is CASSLTSGEPPVQYF. The CDR3 bases are TGTGCCAGCAGCTTGACTAGCGGGGAACCCCCTGTTCAGTATTTT.

The CDR3 region is CASSLAGGGAGTQYF. CDR3 coding DNA: TGTGCCAGCAGCTTAGCGGGAGGCGGCGCAGGGACCCAGTACTTC. The V gene is TRBV7-6, the J gene TRBJ2-5, with D perhaps TRBD2 (6 bases). V lost 0 bases to trimming and J lost 7 bases, with 15 bases between them. Germline CDR1 reads SGHVS; CDR2 reads FNYEAQ. The length of the CDR3 is 15 residues.

This clonotype was seen only a few times. The chain recombines TRBV7-9 with TRBJ2-6; a possible D gene is TRBD1 (5 bases). With 3 bases removed from V and 0 bases from J, the gap between germline ends came to 12 bases. This CDR3 region has 17 residues. Per germline, CDR1 SEHNR and CDR2 FQNEAQ (reference sequence). This chain's CDR3 is CASSFRVASSGANVLTF. As DNA, the CDR3 is TGTGCCAGCAGCTTCAGGGTTGCTTCCTCTGGGGCCAACGTCCTGACTTTC. The full variable domain, completed using reference TRBV7-9 and TRBJ2-6, is DTGVSQNPRHKITKRGQNVTFRCDPISEHNRLYWYRQTLGQGPEFLTYFQNEAQLEKSRLLSDRFSAERPKGSFSTLEIQRTEQGDSAMYLCASSFRVASSGANVLTFGAGSRLTVL.

This clonotype was detected a few times. The rearrangement links TRBV10-3 to TRBJ2-2; TRBD2 agrees at 13 bases. The germline CDR1 and CDR2 sequences are ENHRY and SYGVKD. Unmatched junction bases numbered 7, after V lost 10 bases and J lost 5 bases. The CDR3 covers 15 residues. Here the CDR3 reads CATQGLAGRTGELFF. Written as DNA, the CDR3 is TGTGCCACACAGGGACTAGCGGGGAGGACCGGGGAGCTGTTTTTT.

At least ten counts were recorded for this clonotype. J is TRBJ2-1 and V is TRBV6-2 or TRBV6-3; TRBD2 matches at 10 bases. CDR1 MNHEY and CDR2 SVGEGT come from the germline V gene. V lost 0 bases, J lost 8 bases, and 13 bases stayed unmatched. The CDR3 is 18 residues long. CDR3 sequence (DNA): TGTGCCAGCAGTTACTCGACGCTGGCTAGCGGGAGTAGGTATGAGCAGTTCTTC. This translates into CASSYSTLASGSRYEQFF.

This clonotype appeared a few times. This chain joins TRBV3-1 and TRBJ2-7; TRBD1 might be the D (5 bases). V was trimmed by 3 bases and J by 2 bases, leaving 11 bases between them. The germline gives CDR1 LGHDT, CDR2 YNNKEL (reference sequence). The CDR3 runs 14 residues. CDR3: CASSHRVNPYEQYF. The CDR3 region has the DNA TGTGCCAGCAGCCACAGGGTTAACCCCTACGAGCAGTACTTC.

This clonotype was detected a few times. The gene calls are TRBV7-9 and TRBJ2-5; unclear D gene. The CDR3 contains 14 residues. Trimming removed 2 bases from V and 2 bases from J, with 9 bases in between. In germline, CDR1 is SEHNR, CDR2 FQNEAQ (reference sequence). CDR3 bases: TGTGCCAGCAGCTTATCTTTGGGGCAAGAGACCCAGTACTTC. Translating gives CASSLSLGQETQYF. Variable domain in full (rest from reference TRBV7-9 and TRBJ2-5): DTGVSQNPRHKITKRGQNVTFRCDPISEHNRLYWYRQTLGQGPEFLTYFQNEAQLEKSRLLSDRFSAERPKGSFSTLEIQRTEQGDSAMYLCASSLSLGQETQYFGPGTRLLVL.